The source of this TCR beta chain is a study of OX40 agonist ivuxolimab in advanced cancers. About the study: Anti-PD-1, anti-PD-L1 or anti-CTLA-4 therapy given earlier was allowed, and 40% had some. Points from the study as a whole: Partly responding patients at 0.1-3.0 mg/kg showed some of the smallest clonal expansion. Which antigen the expanded peripheral T cells recognized is unknown.

No patient had autoimmune disease or received systemic immunosuppression. Data came from immunoSEQ multiplex PCR; TCRdb stores just in-frame clones and leaves some out. This sample yields 50,000 to 65,000 clones, of which approximately 86% are seen a single time; around 0.6% belongs to the top ten. Regarding this clone: Its antigen is not known.

V was pared by 0 bases and J by 1 base, with 6 bases between. Germline V gives CDR1 SGHNT, CDR2 YENEEA. This CDR3 is built from 14 residues. This TCR derives from an adult with an advanced solid tumor such as melanoma, head and neck, liver or kidney cancer. The source was CD4+ or CD8+ T cells sorted from blood, collected in a trial of the OX40 agonist ivuxolimab. The rearrangement uses TRBV11-3 and TRBJ1-1; D is possibly TRBD1 (5 bases). The CDR3 coding sequence is TGTGCCAGCAGCTTAGACGGGGGGAACACTGAAGCTTTCTTT. It codes for CASSLDGGNTEAFF.